These 16 T cell receptor beta chains were sequenced from one sample in a study of regulatory T cells in long-lasting Graves disease. Construction of the TCR beta libraries employed iRepertoire HTBI primers in conjunction with Arm-PCR of CDR3 regions. TCRdb processed the multiplex PCR reads anew with MiXCR; each CDR3 protein has one entry. The sample has roughly 410,000 distinct CDR3 sequences, about 15% seen once. Time point in this sample: newly diagnosed GD, antithyroid drugs for less than 3 months. Researchers made the TCR library from RNA that was extracted from PBMCs. These same data were also listed under a study on T cells in Graves' hyperthyroidism and ophthalmopathy.

This sample comprised peripheral blood mononuclear cells (PBMCs), obtained at new diagnosis, from a patient treated with antithyroid drugs. The receptors come from a woman aged 40 to 50 with Graves disease.

Note on this clonotype: A read error may be the cause here, since a much bigger clone is one base away. The J gene is TRBJ2-1, the V gene TRBV12-3 or TRBV12-4; perhaps D is TRBD1 or TRBD2 (5 bases each). Trimming left V 10 bases short and J 10 bases short, with 20 bases between. The CDR3 runs 13 residues. In nucleotides, the CDR3 is TGTGCCACCCAGAGGGGACCAAACTACGAGCAGTTCTTC. Its translation: CATQRGPNYEQFF.

Points on this clonotype: A read error is possible here, since a much larger clone lies one base away. The chain joins TRBV28 to TRBJ2-7, with D possibly TRBD2 on 6 matching bases. Germline values: CDR1 MDHEN, CDR2 SYDVKM. There are 12 residues in the CDR3. Trimming shortened V by 10 bases and J by 7 bases, and 17 bases separated the two germline ends. CDR3 DNA sequence: TGTGCCACAGAGGGGAGGCAGTTGGAGCAGTACTTC. Protein: CATEGRQLEQYF.

This clonotype has a count of ten or more. The chain links TRBV3-1 to TRBJ2-7, with D possibly called TRBD1 or TRBD2 (5 bases each). V was shortened by 5 bases and J by 6 bases, with 23 bases between the two germline ends. The V gene's germline CDR1 is LGHDT and CDR2 YNNKEL (reference sequence). The CDR3 is made up of 16 amino acids. The CDR3 spells CASSYKRDPRRFEQYF. The DNA of the CDR3 is TGTGCCAGCAGCTACAAACGGGACCCCCGGAGGTTCGAGCAGTACTTC.

The rearrangement uses TRBV14 and TRBJ2-7; weak D call: TRBD2 (6 bases). This CDR3 region has 18 residues. Trimming took off 2 bases at V and 4 bases at J, with 24 bases between the two ends. Germline CDR1 is SGHDN and CDR2 is FVKESK. CDR3 DNA sequence: TGTGCCAGCAGCCAAAGCCACACCTCCGGGAGAAGCTGGTACGAGCAGTACTTC. Its translation is CASSQSHTSGRSWYEQYF.

This clonotype was picked up a small number of times. This rearrangement joins TRBV6-2 or TRBV6-3 to TRBJ2-3, with D possibly matching TRBD1 (6 bases). Germline lookup yields CDR1 MNHEY and CDR2 SVGEGT. Trimming took off 6 bases at V and 5 bases at J, with 12 bases between the two ends. The CDR3 sequence is 13 residues long. The CDR3 is CASRGPGQDTQYF. The CDR3 DNA sequence: TGTGCCAGCAGGGGCCCGGGACAAGATACGCAGTATTTT.

This clonotype was counted between two and nine times. A junction boundary mismatches the germline segment, possibly from a read error. The chain joins TRBV7-9 to TRBJ2-1; D perhaps matches TRBD1 (5 bases). CDR1 is SEHNR and CDR2 is FQNEAQ in the germline V gene (reference sequence). The CDR3 is 12 amino acids. CDR3 coding DNA: TGTGCCAGCATGGGGCTAGTGAATGGGCAGTTCTTC. Its protein product is CASMGLVNGQFF.

This clonotype was found a few times. The V and J genes are TRBV18 and TRBJ2-5; TRBD2 matches at 7 bases. The V gene's germline CDR1 is KGHSH and CDR2 LQKENI. The junction had 8 bases not matched to a gene; V was cut back by 0 bases and J by 1 base. The CDR3 has 17 amino acids. CDR3 DNA sequence: TGTGCCAGCTCACCACCTGTCCAGCGGGGATCCCAAGAGACCCAGTACTTC. Its translation: CASSPPVQRGSQETQYF.

This clonotype was detected many times. CDR3 sequence reads: CASSLSVQGVRYGYTF. For the CDR3, the DNA is TGTGCCAGCAGTTTATCGGTCCAGGGTGTACGGTATGGCTACACCTTC. The V gene is TRBV27, the J gene TRBJ1-2, with D maybe TRBD1 (5 bases). In germline, CDR1 is MNHEY, CDR2 SMNVEV (reference sequence). V was shortened by 0 bases and J by 5 bases, with 16 bases between the two germline ends. This CDR3 is 16 amino acids long.

This clonotype has a count of ten or more. The chain combines TRBV7-2 with TRBJ2-1, with D tentatively TRBD2 (5 bases). The CDR3 is 15 amino acids. Per germline, CDR1 SGHTA and CDR2 FQGNSA. Between the trimmed V and J ends, which lost 1 base and 9 bases, there was a span of 16 bases. The CDR3 spells CASSLEVGGYREQFF. CDR3 DNA sequence: TGTGCCAGCAGCTTAGAGGTTGGCGGGTACCGTGAGCAGTTCTTC.

Ten or more counts support this clonotype. This rearrangement joins TRBV3-1 to TRBJ1-1, with TRBD1 as a possible D gene (5 bases). The CDR3 is 14 residues long. The V and J ends lost 1 base and 5 bases respectively, with 11 bases between them. In germline, CDR1 is LGHDT, CDR2 YNNKEL (reference sequence). CDR3 in amino acids: CASSQVWQGTEAFF. CDR3 bases: TGTGCCAGCAGCCAAGTGTGGCAGGGAACTGAAGCTTTCTTT.

This clonotype has ten or more counts. The chain combines TRBV13 with TRBJ1-2, with 9 bases that match TRBD1. The CDR3 consists of 15 residues. CDR1 is PRHDT, CDR2 FYEKMQ, per germline (reference sequence). J lost 6 bases, V lost 4 bases, and 9 bases had no gene match. This CDR3 is CASSSTGTGKNGYTF. The DNA for the CDR3 is TGTGCCAGCAGCTCAACCGGGACAGGGAAGAATGGCTACACCTTC.

Details on this clonotype: A much bigger clone sits one base away, suggesting this may be a read error. V gene TRBV2 combines with J gene TRBJ1-2; a possible D gene is TRBD1 (5 bases). This CDR3 is built from 12 residues. Trimming left V 7 bases short and J 2 bases short, with 8 bases between. Germline loops: CDR1 SNHLY, CDR2 FYNNEI. Here the CDR3 reads CASKDRNYGYTF. In DNA form, the CDR3 reads TGTGCCAGCAAAGACAGAAACTATGGCTACACCTTC.

This clonotype was detected many times. The V call is TRBV7-9, the J call TRBJ2-1; D gene ambiguous. The CDR3 loop spans 15 amino acids. Trimming took off 5 bases at V and 7 bases at J, with 18 bases between the two ends. CDR1 is SEHNR, CDR2 FQNEAQ, per germline (reference sequence). This CDR3 reads CASSPVISLGNEQFF. The CDR3 DNA reads as TGTGCCAGCAGCCCGGTGATAAGTCTGGGGAATGAGCAGTTCTTC.

The chain links TRBV11-2 to TRBJ2-1; TRBD2 agrees at 11 bases. The CDR3 spans 16 residues. Germline assignment: CDR1 SGHAT and CDR2 FQNNGV. Trimming cost V 4 bases and J 3 bases; bases outside gene matches: 5. The CDR3 DNA follows: TGTGCCAGCAGCTCGGGACTAGCGGCCCACTACAATGAGCAGTTCTTC. Translation: CASSSGLAAHYNEQFF.

V is TRBV6-2 or TRBV6-3 and J is TRBJ1-2, with a possible D match to TRBD1 (6 bases). The germline V gene encodes CDR1 MNHEY and CDR2 SVGEGT. V was cut by 2 bases and J by 2 bases, with 15 bases left in between. The CDR3 has 16 residues. The CDR3 DNA is TGTGCCAGCAGTTACGGCGGGGGGCTTGCCAACTATGGCTACACCTTC. This codes for CASSYGGGLANYGYTF.

With regard to this clonotype: Without the conserved terminal phenylalanine or tryptophan, this CDR3 likely stems from a read error. The V and J genes are TRBV7-2 and TRBJ2-1; 8 nucleotides agree with TRBD2. This CDR3 spans 15 amino acids. Losses at the gene ends were 5 bases for V and 4 bases for J; bases not matched to a gene: 7. Germline-derived CDR1 and CDR2 are SGHTA and FQGNSA. CDR3 residues: CASSQAGEWYNEQFL. CDR3 coding DNA: TGTGCCAGCAGCCAAGCGGGAGAGTGGTACAATGAGCAGTTCCTC.